This T cell receptor (beta chain) was sequenced in a study of T cell responses to AZD1222 COVID-19 vaccine. Findings of the study overall: Once two AZD1222 doses were given, Spike-specific TCR breadth and depth went up. Only 5 or 6 people who got AZD1222 tested seropositive at baseline. Possibly, clonal diversity was underestimated; donors were largely white British and included more females. CD4 TCRs associated with vaccination spanned spike, dominating at 160-218 and 743-854.

Profiled with immunoSEQ multiplex PCR; TCRdb holds only in-frame clones, not every one. The sample includes tens of thousands of clones, approximately 90% of them seen just once. As to this clone: Antigen specificity is unknown.

The CDR3 length is 15 residues. Germline V gives CDR1 SGHRS, CDR2 YFSETQ. Unmatched junction bases numbered 8, after V lost 0 bases and J lost 5 bases. The sample here was peripheral blood, taken on day 0 of MenACWY control vaccination. This sequence joins TRBV5-1 and TRBJ2-7; 7 nucleotides line up with TRBD2. This TCR came from an adult in good health. The CDR3 spells CASSLGGREIDEQYF. The DNA for the CDR3 is TGCGCCAGCAGCTTGGGAGGGAGGGAGATCGACGAGCAGTACTTC.